The 17 T cell receptor beta chains below come from one sample, sequenced in a study of Graves' ophthalmopathy and Graves' hyperthyroidism. Researchers took RNA transcripts and amplified TCR beta CDR3 regions from them. The first-round RT-PCR employed HTBI primers together with the Qiagen OneStep RT-PCR kit. A multiplex PCR was then performed as the second round. TCRdb fed the multiplex PCR reads into MiXCR, producing one record per CDR3 protein. The sample yields hundreds of thousands of distinct CDR3 sequences, less than 55% seen once. The sequenced sample consisted of peripheral blood. The receptors were sampled from an adult man with Graves' ophthalmopathy.

This clonotype was picked up a small number of times. V and J are TRBV28 and TRBJ2-7; possible D gene TRBD1, 6 bases. The ends were cut back, 4 bases at V and 6 bases at J, with 13 bases in the middle. The CDR3 is 13 amino acids. The germline V gene has CDR1 MDHEN and CDR2 SYDVKM. In DNA form, the CDR3 reads TGTGCCAGCAGTTCCCGAACAGGGTCCGAGCAGTACTTC. It codes for CASSSRTGSEQYF.

This clonotype was observed a few times. The gene calls are TRBV7-9 and TRBJ1-1; D remains unclear. CDR1 is SEHNR and CDR2 is FQNEAQ in the germline V gene (reference sequence). Trimming took 5 bases from V and 0 from J, leaving 13 bases between them. The CDR3 has 15 amino acids. This CDR3 reads CASSTEGPMNTEAFF. CDR3 nucleotides: TGTGCCAGCAGCACGGAGGGTCCGATGAACACTGAAGCTTTCTTT.

This chain uses TRBV9 with TRBJ2-5; 13 bases are shared with TRBD2. Germline V gene data show CDR1 as SGDLS and CDR2 as YYNGEE. This CDR3 has 16 amino acids. The V segment lost 5 bases and the J segment 4 bases; nucleotides outside the gene matches: 8. The CDR3 is CASSSPGTSGVETQYF. The CDR3 DNA is TGTGCCAGCAGTTCCCCCGGGACTAGCGGGGTAGAGACCCAGTACTTC. The full variable domain, rest sourced from reference TRBV9 and TRBJ2-5, is DSGVTQTPKHLITATGQRVTLRCSPRSGDLSVYWYQQSLDQGLQFLIQYYNGEERAKGNILERFSAQQFPDLHSELNLSSLELGDSALYFCASSSPGTSGVETQYFGPGTRLLVL.

Comments on this clonotype: A clone one base away is much larger, so this may be a read error. The V gene is TRBV7-9, the J gene TRBJ2-7, with TRBD1 as a possible D gene (6 bases). The germline V gene encodes CDR1 SEHNR and CDR2 FQNEAQ (reference sequence). The CDR3 sequence is 13 residues long. The CDR3 sequence is CAGSSRGSYEQYF. The CDR3 coding sequence is TGTGCCGGCAGCTCCAGGGGCTCCTACGAGCAGTACTTC.

This clonotype appeared many times. This chain uses TRBV6-1 with TRBJ2-7; 8 bases are a match to TRBD2. The CDR3 extends over 15 amino acids. V trimming: 7 bases; J trimming: 6 bases; junction bases outside the gene matches: 14. In germline, CDR1 is MNHNS, CDR2 SASEGT. The DNA for the CDR3 is TGTGCCAGCACTCCCCTAACGGGAGGGCCGAGCGAGCAGTACTTC. Its protein product is CASTPLTGGPSEQYF.

The chain joins TRBV5-1 to TRBJ1-5, with 9 bases identical to TRBD1. Germline V gene lookup returns CDR1 SGHRS and CDR2 YFSETQ. This CDR3 is built from 15 residues. V lost 4 bases, J lost 5 bases, and 7 bases stayed unmatched. The CDR3 DNA reads TGCGCCAGCAGCCGGGGGACAGGGCGCGATCAGCCCCAGCATTTT. This codes for CASSRGTGRDQPQHF.

This clonotype was seen only a few times. The chain carries TRBV29-1 and TRBJ2-7, with D perhaps being TRBD1 or TRBD2 (5 bases each). The ends were cut back, 4 bases at V and 3 bases at J, with 16 bases in the middle. Germline CDR1 SQVTM, CDR2 ANQGSEA. CDR3 length: 14 amino acids. The CDR3 region is CSVALRDGLYEQYF. The DNA of the CDR3 is TGCAGCGTTGCGCTCCGGGACGGCCTCTACGAGCAGTACTTC.

The rearrangement uses TRBV29-1 and TRBJ2-5; perhaps TRBD2 as D (7 bases). CDR3 length equals 14 residues. The germline V gene encodes CDR1 SQVTM and CDR2 ANQGSEA. The V end lost 7 bases, the J end lost 7 bases, and 22 bases lay between the germline ends. DNA for the CDR3: TGCAGCGCCCAAAAGGGGGGAGGGCAGGGGACCCAGTACTTC. Amino acid sequence: CSAQKGGGQGTQYF.

The chain links TRBV11-3 to TRBJ1-2; 9 bases are a match to TRBD1. Per the germline V gene, CDR1 is SGHNT and CDR2 is YENEEA. The CDR3 has 14 residues. The V and J ends lost 4 bases and 4 bases, in that order; junction bases with no gene match: 4. The CDR3 is CASSYTGGAYGYTF. DNA of the CDR3: TGTGCCAGCAGCTATACAGGGGGCGCCTATGGCTACACCTTC.

The chain joins TRBV20-1 to TRBJ1-5; 7 bases fit TRBD1. The CDR3 sequence is 14 residues long. CDR1 is DFQATT, CDR2 SNEGSKA, per germline (reference sequence). Trimming cost V 5 bases and J 2 bases; bases outside gene matches: 6. CDR3 in amino acids: CSALQGGGNQPQHF. The CDR3 region has the DNA TGCAGTGCTCTCCAGGGGGGCGGCAATCAGCCCCAGCATTTT.

This chain links TRBV2 with TRBJ1-3, with D uncertain. The V gene lost 1 base and the J gene lost 0 bases, with 10 bases spanning the gap. From germline, CDR1 is SNHLY and CDR2 FYNNEI. The CDR3 is 16 residues long. The CDR3 coding sequence is TGTGCCAGCAGTGAAGGGAGTAGACCCTCTGGAAACACCATATATTTT. Its protein product is CASSEGSRPSGNTIYF.

The CDR3 loop reads CASSVDGGGREQYF. The CDR3 coding sequence is TGTGCCAGCAGCGTAGACGGGGGTGGGCGTGAGCAGTACTTC. This rearrangement joins TRBV9 to TRBJ2-7; D might be TRBD2 (6 bases). Deletions cut 0 bases from V and 7 bases from J, with 14 bases between. Per the germline V gene, CDR1 is SGDLS and CDR2 is YYNGEE. CDR3 length: 14 amino acids.

Notes on this clonotype: Relative to the germline gene, one junction end is altered; a read error may explain this. The rearrangement links TRBV10-3 to TRBJ2-7; D call uncertain. The CDR3 is 15 amino acids. CDR1 is ENHRY and CDR2 is SYGVKD in the germline V gene. The CDR3 loop reads CASSYSPLFGSEQYF. The CDR3, as DNA: TGTGCCAGCAGTTACTCTCCCCTCTTCGGGTCCGAGCAGTACTTC.

The rearrangement joins TRBV28 to TRBJ2-7; 9 bases match TRBD1. CDR1 is MDHEN, CDR2 SYDVKM, per germline. CDR3 length equals 15 residues. V lost 6 bases, J lost 2 bases, and 8 bases stayed unmatched. CDR3 sequence (DNA): TGTGCCAGCAGCTTGGGGACAGGGACTCCCTACGAGCAGTACTTC. Translation gives CASSLGTGTPYEQYF.

This clonotype was recorded many times. The J gene is TRBJ1-2, the V gene TRBV7-8; unclear D gene. Per germline, CDR1 SGHVS and CDR2 FQNEAQ. The V and J ends lost 2 bases and 4 bases respectively, with 5 bases between them. This CDR3 spans 12 amino acids. CDR3 DNA sequence: TGTGCCAGCAGCTTACGTACCTATGGCTACACCTTC. Translating it yields CASSLRTYGYTF.

The CDR3 DNA is TGTGCCAGCAGTACAGGACCTGCCGGGGCCAACGTCCTGACTTTC. Translated, it gives CASSTGPAGANVLTF. The chain links TRBV2 to TRBJ2-6, with D perhaps TRBD1 (5 bases). V was pared by 5 bases and J by 4 bases, with 12 bases between. The CDR3 runs to 15 residues. Germline assignment: CDR1 SNHLY and CDR2 FYNNEI.

This clonotype was seen only a few times. The chain has TRBV7-9 and TRBJ2-5; TRBD1 might be the D (6 bases). Germline CDR1 is SEHNR and CDR2 is FQNEAQ (reference sequence). The CDR3 totals 15 residues. V was trimmed by 1 base and J by 1 base, leaving 10 bases between them. DNA of the CDR3: TGTGCCAGCAGCTTAGGAGGCAGGGGCCAAGAGACCCAGTACTTC. The encoded protein is CASSLGGRGQETQYF.